These T cell receptor beta chains were read from a single sample in a study of T-cell reconstitution after alpha-beta-depleted transplantation in children. TCRdb itself ran the PCR reads through MiXCR, one entry per CDR3 protein. The table includes 450,000 to 550,000 distinct CDR3 sequences, approximately 10% detected once. Sample: PBMCs, mostly from graft donor cells, taken 180 days after TCRalphabeta/CD19-depleted stem cell transplant. Receptors originate from a female patient between 2 and 15 years old who had a stem cell transplant for aplastic anemia, so the T cells may come from the graft donor. Both conserved end residues are trimmed from each CDR3. D genes are given only for firm matches. Size tells how often a clone was seen (once, few, many) or the class of an expanded clone, and some rows leave it out.

D gene,clone size,V gene,CDR3 protein
NA,NA,TRBV28,ASSYSLDTQY
NA,few,TRBV30,AWSVDWGYDEQY
TRBD1,many,TRBV12-3/TRBV12-4,ASSPTGNSPLH
NA,NA,TRBV7-2,ASSLAQGSTDTQY
NA,few,TRBV6-5,ASKTGPETQY
NA,few,TRBV4-3,ASSQYLYNEQF
NA,NA,TRBV19,ASLGVAGDEQF
NA,few,TRBV7-9,ASSLVAFMNTEAF
NA,few,TRBV9,ASSVSRNIETQY
TRBD2,few,TRBV7-2,ASSSGGVTGELF
TRBD1,NA,TRBV7-9,ASSFQQGGGTEAF
NA,many,TRBV27,ASSLNGGWETQY
NA,few,TRBV24-1,ATSDRIYNEQF
NA,NA,TRBV10-3,AISSGQTYTQY
TRBD2,few,TRBV11-2,ASSLVSLAGPNTGELF
TRBD2,few,TRBV7-3,ASSFDAGGPETQY
NA,NA,TRBV12-5,ASGLRDRGNTIY
TRBD2,NA,TRBV20-1,SSGAGGYNEQF
NA,NA,TRBV9,ASSVDNRQGAQY
NA,NA,TRBV7-8,ATSSDTQY
NA,NA,TRBV28,ASSLTRGSTLNTEAF
NA,many,TRBV10-3,AVSGRGRNEQF
NA,NA,TRBV5-6,ASSGPPGTQAYEQY
TRBD2,few,TRBV28,ASSLFSLAGPRE
NA,few,TRBV9,ASSVRSMGETQY
NA,many,TRBV29-1,SVVGGNTIY
NA,NA,TRBV11-2,ASSPNRDTGELF
TRBD2,NA,TRBV7-2,ASSNSGREYNEQF
TRBD2,few,TRBV12-3/TRBV12-4,ASSLGGRALEQF
NA,many,TRBV5-1,ASSFQGNTGELF
NA,NA,TRBV18,ASSPPLYRDTAF
NA,few,TRBV5-1,ASSSHRGETQY
TRBD1,few,TRBV20-1,SATRTGMNTEAF
TRBD2,few,TRBV27,ASSLLLAASYEQY
TRBD1,few,TRBV12-3/TRBV12-4,ASRPTGAAEAF
NA,NA,TRBV9,ASSSHSGTSTDTQY
TRBD1,NA,TRBV12-3/TRBV12-4,ASSPWTGESEAF
NA,few,TRBV30,ASPTRGSHSPLH
NA,few,TRBV14,ASSQDWQDQETQY
NA,NA,TRBV15,ATSRELLVSYNEQF
NA,many,TRBV7-8,ASSLEGRAAYEQY
TRBD2,few,TRBV5-5,ASSLVLAGGRGDTQY
NA,few,TRBV27,ASSLEGARYEQY
NA,few,TRBV7-9,ASSLGPGRTQETQY
TRBD2,few,TRBV4-1,ASSQPTSGPDNEQF
NA,few,TRBV6-2/TRBV6-3,ASSYSGDSNQPQH